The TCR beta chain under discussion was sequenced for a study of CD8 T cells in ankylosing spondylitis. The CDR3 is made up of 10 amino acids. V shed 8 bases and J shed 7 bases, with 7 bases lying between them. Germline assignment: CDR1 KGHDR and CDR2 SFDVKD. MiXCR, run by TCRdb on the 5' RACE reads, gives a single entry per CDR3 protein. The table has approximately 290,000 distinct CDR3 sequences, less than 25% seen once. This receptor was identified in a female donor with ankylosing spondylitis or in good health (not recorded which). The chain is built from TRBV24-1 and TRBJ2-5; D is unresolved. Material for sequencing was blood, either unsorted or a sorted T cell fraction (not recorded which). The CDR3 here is CATIFGTQYF. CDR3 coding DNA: TGTGCCACCATATTTGGGACCCAGTACTTC.